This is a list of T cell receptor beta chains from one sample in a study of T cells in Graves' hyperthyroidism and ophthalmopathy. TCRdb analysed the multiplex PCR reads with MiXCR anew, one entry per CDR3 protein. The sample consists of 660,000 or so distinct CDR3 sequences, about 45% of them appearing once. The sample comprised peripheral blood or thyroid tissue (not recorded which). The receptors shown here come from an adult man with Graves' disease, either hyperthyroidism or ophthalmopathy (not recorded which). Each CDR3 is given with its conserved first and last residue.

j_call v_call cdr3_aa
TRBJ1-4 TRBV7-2 CASRPGETLLNEKLFF
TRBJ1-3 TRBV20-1 CSAGDGKWPGNTIYF
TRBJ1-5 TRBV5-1 CASSLEGLSNQPQHF
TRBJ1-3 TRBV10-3 CAISEDGSSGNTIYF
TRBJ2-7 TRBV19 CASSRDSLYEQYF
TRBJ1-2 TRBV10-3 CTVSEGSYGYTF
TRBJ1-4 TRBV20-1 CSAIQPGTSIEKLFF
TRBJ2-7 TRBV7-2 CASSILQGIIYEQYF
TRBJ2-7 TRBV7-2 CASSVTGDYEQYF
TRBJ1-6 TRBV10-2 CASTRSWDNTSSYNSPLHF
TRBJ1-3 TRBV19 CASSSGRGNTIYF
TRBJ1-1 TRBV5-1 CASSLTRSTEAFF
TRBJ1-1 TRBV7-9 CASSPGIKNTEAFF
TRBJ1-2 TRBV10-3 CASRQTGTYGYTF
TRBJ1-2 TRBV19 CASSIQATGLVYGYTF
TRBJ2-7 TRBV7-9 CASSWGISYEQYF
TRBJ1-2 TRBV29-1 CSVRDGDGYTF
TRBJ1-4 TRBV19 CASNGQGSVKLFF
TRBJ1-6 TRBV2 CASSGRTRIDSPLHF
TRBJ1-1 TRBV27 CASSSYRDNEAFF
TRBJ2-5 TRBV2 CASRSGDHQGTQYF
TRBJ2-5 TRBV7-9 CASTRSLSSQETQYF
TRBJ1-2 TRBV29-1 CSLVLGAGYTF
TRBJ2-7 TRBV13 CASSLEATTGGHEQYF
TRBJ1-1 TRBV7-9 CASSLVLGEGTEAFF
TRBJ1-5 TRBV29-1 CSVGDSNQPQHF
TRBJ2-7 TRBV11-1 CASGPQTSGGGYEQYF
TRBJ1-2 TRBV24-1 CATSDPGTVYGYTF
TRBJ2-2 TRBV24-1 CATSQTGTGGLMNTGELFF
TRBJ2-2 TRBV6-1 CASSGLGRNTGELFF
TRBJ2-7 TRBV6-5 CASSASAGPYEQYF
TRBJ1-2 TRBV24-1 CATSGRLPGQGADGYTF
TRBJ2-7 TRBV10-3 CAISELGQGSHEQYF
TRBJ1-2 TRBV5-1 CASSKGDRGRIYGYTF
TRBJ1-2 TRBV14 CASSYRTGYGYTF
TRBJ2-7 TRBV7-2 CASSPGTSGPYEQYF
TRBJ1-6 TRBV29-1 CAGSAGAGNSPLHF
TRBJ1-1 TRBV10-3 CASRTTGSMNTEAFF
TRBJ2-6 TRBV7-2 CASNFPQRSGANVLTF
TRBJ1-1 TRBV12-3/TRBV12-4 CASRGEFNTEAFF
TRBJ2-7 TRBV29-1 CSVRGQLDYEQYF
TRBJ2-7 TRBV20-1 CSAPRGGTYEQYF
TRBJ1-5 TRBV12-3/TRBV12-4 CASSPRGGNQPQHF
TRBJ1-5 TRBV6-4 CASNTHQPQHF
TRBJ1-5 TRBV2 CASTEEVGSGYQPQHF
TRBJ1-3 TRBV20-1 CSALPGPFSGNTIYF
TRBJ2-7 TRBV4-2 CASSQDFGMRDEQYF
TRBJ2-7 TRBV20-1 CSAGRTVGLIEQYF
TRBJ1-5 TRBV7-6 CASSYWQTNQPQHF
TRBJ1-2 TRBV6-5 CASSRGADGYTF
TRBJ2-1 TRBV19 CASSPDRGSYNEQFF
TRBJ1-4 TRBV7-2 CASSLVPGLEKLFF
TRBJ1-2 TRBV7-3 CASSQGPASANYGYTF
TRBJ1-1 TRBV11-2 CASSTYTGEGTEAFF
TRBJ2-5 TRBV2 CASSATEPGDRETQYF